The following is a T cell receptor (beta chain) sequence with its context. The record originates from a study of control samples from healthy donors and cancer patients. Method: immunoSEQ multiplex PCR; TCRdb's copy keeps in-frame clones and lacks some. The table shows 150,000 to 200,000 clones, with approximately 90% occurring only once. CDR1 and CDR2 (germline): SEHNR, FQNEAQ (reference sequence). The CDR3 extends over 13 amino acids. V lost 5 bases and J lost 6, with 8 bases in between. The clonotype was recovered from a young man in good health. Sequencing used blood. The J gene is TRBJ1-6, the V gene TRBV7-9; D uncertain. The CDR3 DNA reads TGTGCCAGCAGCCAAGGAGCTAATTCACCCCTCCACTTT. It codes for CASSQGANSPLHF.